This record concerns one TCR beta chain sequence. The data originate from a study of blood T cell repertoires in COVID-19. This table comes from immunoSEQ multiplex PCR, and its TCRdb copy is limited to in-frame clones, with some not included. The sample records over 250,000 clones, 75% to 90% being singletons. Germline values: CDR1 SQVTM, CDR2 ANQGSEA. This CDR3 is 13 amino acids long. Trimming took off 7 bases at V and 4 bases at J, with 13 bases between the two ends. Participants' own reports of clinical history determined their cohort assignment. The rearrangement uses TRBV29-1 and TRBJ2-2; tentatively, D is TRBD2 (6 bases). Sequencing was carried out using PBMCs or T cells enriched from blood (not recorded which). The sequence was obtained from a man aged 40-49 years who had recovered from COVID-19. CDR3 sequence: CSAGRRGTGELFF. The CDR3 DNA is TGCAGCGCAGGGAGGCGGGGCACCGGGGAGCTGTTTTTT.